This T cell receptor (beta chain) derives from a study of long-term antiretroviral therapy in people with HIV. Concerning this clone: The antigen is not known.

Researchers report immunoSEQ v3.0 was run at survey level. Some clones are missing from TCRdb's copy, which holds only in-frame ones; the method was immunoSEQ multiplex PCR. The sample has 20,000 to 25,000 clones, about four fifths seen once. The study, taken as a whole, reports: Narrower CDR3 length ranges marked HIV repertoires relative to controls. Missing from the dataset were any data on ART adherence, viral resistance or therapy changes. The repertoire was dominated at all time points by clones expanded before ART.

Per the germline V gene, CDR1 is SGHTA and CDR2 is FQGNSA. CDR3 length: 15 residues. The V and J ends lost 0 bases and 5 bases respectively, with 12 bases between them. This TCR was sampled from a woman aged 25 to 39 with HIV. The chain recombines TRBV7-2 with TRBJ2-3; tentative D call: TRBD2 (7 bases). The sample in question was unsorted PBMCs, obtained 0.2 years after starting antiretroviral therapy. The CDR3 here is CASSLAGGLRDTQYF. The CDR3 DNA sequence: TGTGCCAGCAGCTTAGCGGGGGGGCTTAGAGATACGCAGTATTTT.